This T cell receptor (beta chain) was identified in a study of T cells after yellow fever vaccination. Study-wide points: Weaker overall was a secondary response that nonetheless peaked faster, on day 5 versus 15.

A few counts support this clonotype. Its antigen is unknown. This CDR3 contains 17 residues. The V end was cut by 3 bases, the J end by 4 bases, with 19 bases between. The germline V gene encodes CDR1 SGDLS and CDR2 YYNGEE. Template switching with 5'RACE generated the TCR cDNA and added a universal primer site and UMIs. Each CDR3 protein is one row after TCRdb ran MiXCR on the 5' RACE reads. The table includes under 550,000 distinct CDR3 sequences, 20% to 25% detected once. This chain links TRBV9 with TRBJ2-2, with D maybe TRBD2 (6 bases). This clonotype was sampled from a man aged 18-30 years who received the YFV17D yellow fever vaccine. This sample comprised PBMCs, obtained about 21 days after the first yellow fever vaccination. In nucleotides, the CDR3 is TGTGCCAGCAGCGCAAGGAACTTTCCGGGAGCCACCGGGGAGCTGTTTTTT. Encoded protein: CASSARNFPGATGELFF.